The rows below give T cell receptor beta chains drawn from one sample of a study of cytomegalovirus exposure and HLA in healthy donors. Sequencing was performed with immunoSEQ multiplex PCR; in TCRdb, only in-frame clones are kept and a portion is missing. The data show hundreds of thousands of clones, 70% to 85% seen once. Sequenced material: PBMCs. The receptor source for this set is a woman aged 40 to 49 in good health and CMV-seronegative. CDR3s include the opening cysteine and the closing phenylalanine or tryptophan. The D gene is left open where the match is weak. Clone size appears in some rows only: once, few, many, or a class for an expanded clone.

>TRBJ2-1|.|TRBV11-3|.
CASSFDRDNEQFF
TGTGCCAGCAGCTTCGACAGAGACAATGAGCAGTTCTTC
>TRBJ2-7|.|TRBV5-1|.
CASLSVSSPEQYF
TGCGCCAGCTTGTCCGTGTCGAGTCCCGAGCAGTACTTC
>TRBJ2-3|once|TRBV6-1|TRBD2
CASSETLAGDLSPLDTQYF
TGTGCCAGCAGTGAAACCCTAGCGGGGGACCTAAGCCCTTTGGATACGCAGTATTTT
>TRBJ2-7|.|TRBV7-8|TRBD1
CASSSPRQGASYEQYF
TGTGCCAGCAGCTCCCCCCGACAGGGAGCATCCTACGAGCAGTACTTC
>TRBJ1-4|few|TRBV30|.
CAWTYPGGATNEKLFF
TGTGCCTGGACTTATCCGGGAGGGGCAACTAATGAAAAACTGTTTTTT
>TRBJ1-1|.|TRBV9|.
CASSSGPLSTEAFF
TGTGCCAGCAGCAGCGGGCCGCTGAGCACTGAAGCTTTCTTT
>TRBJ1-2|.|TRBV2|TRBD1
CAAQGTENGYTF
TGTGCCGCTCAAGGGACAGAGAATGGCTACACCTTC
>TRBJ2-7|.|TRBV18|.
CASGRVRDEQYF
TGTGCCAGCGGCAGGGTTCGGGACGAGCAGTACTTC
>TRBJ2-2|few|TRBV5-6|TRBD2
CASSPLAGGAGGELFF
TGTGCCAGCAGCCCCCTAGCGGGGGGTGCGGGCGGGGAGCTGTTTTTT
>TRBJ1-2|once|TRBV5-4|TRBD1
CASSLTGGLDGYTF
TGTGCCAGCAGCTTGACAGGGGGCCTGGATGGCTACACCTTC
>TRBJ1-1|.|TRBV7-9|.
CASSLGREEAFF
TGTGCCAGCAGCTTAGGCAGGGAAGAAGCTTTCTTT
>TRBJ2-5|.|TRBV27|.
CASANRRPQETQYF
TGTGCCAGCGCAAACCGGCGGCCCCAAGAGACCCAGTACTTC
>TRBJ2-2|.|TRBV27|.
CASQNTGELFF
TGTGCCAGCCAGAACACCGGGGAGCTGTTTTTT
>TRBJ2-6|once|TRBV25-1|.
CASGQQGANVLTF
TGTGCCAGCGGGCAACAGGGGGCCAACGTCCTGACTTTC
>TRBJ2-7|.|TRBV27|TRBD2
CASSLSVLAAIYEQYF
TGTGCCAGCAGTTTATCGGTACTAGCGGCGATCTACGAGCAGTACTTC
>TRBJ2-4|.|TRBV28|TRBD2
CASSPPLAGANIQYF
TGTGCCAGCAGTCCCCCCCTAGCGGGGGCCAACATTCAGTACTTC
>TRBJ2-4|.|TRBV6-6|.
CASNRDEAKNIQYF
TGTGCCAGCAACAGGGACGAGGCCAAAAACATTCAGTACTTC
>TRBJ1-1|.|TRBV11-2|.
CASSLIPGQSKAFF
TGTGCCAGCAGCCTAATACCCGGACAGAGCAAGGCTTTCTTT
>TRBJ2-7|few|TRBV4-1|.
CASSQERRSSYEQYF
TGCGCCAGCAGCCAAGAGAGGAGGAGCTCCTACGAGCAGTACTTC
>TRBJ1-2|.|TRBV29-1|.
CSVERTGYGYTF
TGCAGCGTTGAAAGAACTGGCTATGGCTACACCTTC
>TRBJ2-1|.|TRBV11-2|TRBD2
CASSLDLTSGSQFF
TGTGCCAGCAGCTTAGATCTGACTAGCGGGAGTCAGTTCTTC
>TRBJ1-6|.|TRBV4-2|.
CASSQVVGGSYNSPLHF
TGTGCCAGCAGCCAAGTCGTTGGAGGGTCCTATAATTCACCCCTCCACTTT
>TRBJ1-1|few|TRBV7-9|TRBD1
CASSPDRANTEAFF
TGTGCCAGCAGCCCGGACAGGGCGAACACTGAAGCTTTCTTT
>TRBJ1-3|.|TRBV18|TRBD1
CASSPGGQRSGNTIYF
TGTGCCAGCTCACCAGGGGGACAGCGCTCTGGAAACACCATATATTTT
>TRBJ1-1|.|TRBV13|.
CASSLYSGMNTEAFF
TGTGCCAGCAGCTTATATTCAGGGATGAACACTGAAGCTTTCTTT
>TRBJ1-1|few|TRBV5-4|.
CASSLALANTEAFF
TGTGCCAGCAGCTTGGCTTTGGCGAACACTGAAGCTTTCTTT
>TRBJ1-2|.|TRBV21-1|.
CASSPGQGAPSGYTF
TGTGCCAGCAGCCCAGGGCAGGGGGCGCCGTCCGGCTACACCTTC
>TRBJ2-1|.|TRBV6-4|.
CASSEATGTGQFF
TGTGCCAGCAGTGAGGCCACAGGGACCGGGCAGTTCTTC
>TRBJ1-5|.|TRBV5-6|.
CASSWRGTQPQHF
TGTGCCAGCAGCTGGAGGGGAACACAGCCCCAGCATTTT
>TRBJ1-4|.|TRBV2|.
CASSAQGTLFF
TGTGCCAGCAGTGCACAGGGAACTCTGTTTTTT
>TRBJ1-6|few|TRBV27|.
CASSFEDSSNSPLHF
TGTGCCAGCAGTTTCGAGGACAGTTCTAATTCACCCCTCCACTTT
>TRBJ2-1|.|TRBV5-1|TRBD2
CASSLVVAGDNEQFF
TGCGCCAGCAGCTTGGTCGTAGCGGGGGACAATGAGCAGTTCTTC
>TRBJ1-4|.|TRBV7-2|.
CASSLTREKLFF
TGTGCCAGCAGCCTGACGAGGGAAAAACTGTTTTTT
>TRBJ2-1|.|TRBV20-1|.
CSARDFDEQFF
TGCAGTGCTAGAGATTTCGATGAGCAGTTCTTC
>TRBJ2-1|.|TRBV2|TRBD1
CAITTGAYNEQFF
TGTGCCATTACCACAGGGGCTTACAATGAGCAGTTCTTC
>TRBJ2-7|.|TRBV7-2|.
CASSLAQGTPFEQYF
TGTGCCAGCAGCTTAGCTCAGGGGACCCCCTTCGAGCAGTACTTC
>TRBJ2-7|.|TRBV19|.
CASSPGTREYEQYF
TGTGCCAGTAGCCCCGGGACAAGAGAATACGAGCAGTACTTC
>TRBJ2-7|.|TRBV11-1|.
CASSLGGTVYEQYF
TGTGCCAGCAGCCTAGGGGGGACAGTTTACGAGCAGTACTTC
>TRBJ1-1|.|TRBV11-3|TRBD1
CASSYRGGTEAFF
TGTGCCAGCAGTTACAGGGGAGGCACTGAAGCTTTCTTT
>TRBJ1-1|.|TRBV27|TRBD1
CASSLGDSLNTEAFF
TGTGCCAGCAGTTTAGGGGACAGCTTGAACACTGAAGCTTTCTTT
>TRBJ2-3|few|TRBV6-1|.
CASSELQGSPDTQYF
TGTGCCAGCAGTGAACTCCAGGGCAGCCCAGATACGCAGTATTTT
>TRBJ2-7|.|TRBV6-1|.
CASSDLTPAEQYF
TGTGCCAGCAGTGACTTGACTCCCGCCGAGCAGTACTTC